A selection of T cell receptor beta chains follows, all from one sample in a study of T cell changes during pregnancy in multiple sclerosis. Generated by immunoSEQ multiplex PCR, the TCRdb table keeps only in-frame clones and is missing some. Found here are about 32,000 clones, roughly nine tenths of them singletons; the top ten hold approximately 5.4%. This specimen consisted of CD8+ T cells from peripheral blood mononuclear cells, obtained in the first trimester of pregnancy. These receptors originate from a female donor with multiple sclerosis, enrolled in a pregnancy study. The CDR3 runs from the conserved cysteine through the conserved F or W. The D gene is left open where the match is weak. Clone size is stated in some rows and not others, as once, few, many or a class when expanded.

cdr3_nt	cdr3_aa	v_call	j_call	d_call	clone_size
TGTGCCAGCAGTGCCCCGGGATCACAAACAGATACGCAGTATTTT	CASSAPGSQTDTQYF	TRBV9	TRBJ2-3	NA	NA
TGTGCCAGCAGTTTCCGAGGCGGGGTCCAAGCTGAAAAACTGTTTTTT	CASSFRGGVQAEKLFF	TRBV27	TRBJ1-4	NA	NA
TGTGCCATCAGTACAGTGACAGGGGGTGTTGAGACCCAGTACTTC	CAISTVTGGVETQYF	TRBV10-3	TRBJ2-5	TRBD1	NA
TGTGCCAGCAGCCCGACTTACTACGAGCAGTACTTC	CASSPTYYEQYF	TRBV14	TRBJ2-7	NA	NA
TGTGCCAGCAGCTTAGAGTCCTGGACAGGGGGGTATGGCTACACCTTC	CASSLESWTGGYGYTF	TRBV7-2	TRBJ1-2	TRBD1	NA
TGTGCCAGCAGCTTAGCGGACTCTGGGCGAGGCACAGATACGCAGTATTTT	CASSLADSGRGTDTQYF	TRBV7-9	TRBJ2-3	NA	once
TGTGCCAGCAGTTTTTGGACTAGCGGGACTACCGGGGAGCTGTTTTTT	CASSFWTSGTTGELFF	TRBV28	TRBJ2-2	TRBD2	NA
TGCGCCAGCAGCCAAACCTCGGGACAGGGGTTGGATGAGCAGTTCTTC	CASSQTSGQGLDEQFF	TRBV5-1	TRBJ2-1	TRBD1	NA
TGTGCCAGCACCACCGGGACAACCACCGGGGAGCTGTTTTTT	CASTTGTTTGELFF	TRBV5-6	TRBJ2-2	NA	NA
TGTGCCAGCAGTTTAAGGGGAGGGCCTAACTATGGCTACACCTTC	CASSLRGGPNYGYTF	TRBV27	TRBJ1-2	NA	NA
TGTGCCAGCAGTTACGCCTCCGGGAATCAGCCCCAGCATTTT	CASSYASGNQPQHF	TRBV6-6	TRBJ1-5	NA	NA
TGTGCCAGCAGTAACAGGGCAAACTATGGCTACACCTTC	CASSNRANYGYTF	TRBV2	TRBJ1-2	NA	NA
TGTGCCAGCAGCTCGGGACAGGCTAATGAAAAACTGTTTTTT	CASSSGQANEKLFF	TRBV6-5	TRBJ1-4	TRBD1	NA
TGTGCCAGCAGTGACCCCCGGGAGACAGGGGTAGGAGTGAATCAGCCCCAGCATTTT	CASSDPRETGVGVNQPQHF	TRBV2	TRBJ1-5	TRBD1	NA
TGTGCCAGCAGTGAAGAAGCGGGAGGGGCCTACGAGCAGTACTTC	CASSEEAGGAYEQYF	TRBV6-1	TRBJ2-7	TRBD2	many
TGTGCCAGCAGTGAATTCCAGTCCTACGAGCAGTACTTC	CASSEFQSYEQYF	TRBV2	TRBJ2-7	NA	NA
TGTGCCAGCAGTCAGCCGGGACAGGGTTACGAGCAGTACTTC	CASSQPGQGYEQYF	TRBV28	TRBJ2-7	TRBD1	NA
TGTGCTAGCAGCCCGAGCCTGGGACTCTACGCCGCCTACGAGCAGTACTTC	CASSPSLGLYAAYEQYF	TRBV7-7	TRBJ2-7	NA	NA
TGTGCCAGCAGCCCCGTAGAAGGACTAGCGGTACCCTACGAGCAGTACTTC	CASSPVEGLAVPYEQYF	TRBV11-2	TRBJ2-7	TRBD2	few
TGTGCCAGTAGCCAGGGGGCAGGGGGCTACACCTTC	CASSQGAGGYTF	TRBV19	TRBJ1-2	TRBD1	once
TGTGCCAGCAGTTATTCGGCCGGGATGGAGCAGTTCTTC	CASSYSAGMEQFF	TRBV6-5	TRBJ2-1	NA	NA
TGTGCCAGCAGTGAAGAAGCGGGAGGGCCGAACGAGCAGTACTTC	CASSEEAGGPNEQYF	TRBV6-1	TRBJ2-7	TRBD2	NA
TGCGCCAGCAGCTCCCGACAGAGGTCCTACAATGAGCAGTTCTTC	CASSSRQRSYNEQFF	TRBV4-1	TRBJ2-1	NA	NA
TGTGCCAGCAGCCCGACATCGGGACTAGCGGGATTCGCCGCAGGCGAGCAGTACTTC	CASSPTSGLAGFAAGEQYF	TRBV4-2	TRBJ2-7	TRBD2	NA
TGTGCCAGCAGCCAGATAGCGGGCCCAGCCCAAGAGACCCAGTACTTC	CASSQIAGPAQETQYF	TRBV7-9	TRBJ2-5	TRBD2	NA
TGTGCCAGCAGCTTAGATCGGCGGTTAGGGGCTGAAGCTTTCTTT	CASSLDRRLGAEAFF	TRBV11-1	TRBJ1-1	NA	NA
TGCGCCAGCAGCTTGGCCGGGACAGGACTTATGGCGAACACCGGGGAGCTGTTTTTT	CASSLAGTGLMANTGELFF	TRBV5-1	TRBJ2-2	TRBD1	NA
TGTGCCAGCAGTTCGGGGGAGACCCAGTACTTC	CASSSGETQYF	TRBV27	TRBJ2-5	NA	NA
TGTGCCATAGGACAGGGGCTGGAAGCTTTCTTT	CAIGQGLEAFF	TRBV19	TRBJ1-1	TRBD1	NA
TGTGCCTGGAGTGTAGGGGCAGAACTCGGCTACACCTTC	CAWSVGAELGYTF	TRBV30	TRBJ1-2	NA	NA
TGTGCCAGCAGCTTAAGGGGGGGAGCGGCCGGGGAGCTGTTTTTT	CASSLRGGAAGELFF	TRBV7-6	TRBJ2-2	NA	NA